A selection of T cell receptor beta chains follows, all from one sample in a study of cytomegalovirus exposure and HLA in healthy donors. Assay: immunoSEQ multiplex PCR; the TCRdb copy retains only in-frame clones and omits some. There are about 62,000 clones in the sample; less than 80% occur only once, and roughly 8% lies in the top ten. Sequencing was done on a sample of PBMCs. The receptors were gathered from a man in his 60s in good health and CMV-seropositive. Each CDR3 is given with its conserved first and last residue. D genes are given only for firm matches. Clone size is stated in some rows and not others, as once, few, many or a class when expanded.

abundance: -
d_gene: TRBD1
v_gene: TRBV6-5
j_gene: TRBJ2-7
CDR3aa: CASSRPDRAGYEQYF
CDR3nt: TGTGCCAGCAGTCGTCCGGACAGGGCGGGCTACGAGCAGTACTTC

abundance: -
d_gene: TRBD1
v_gene: TRBV6-6
j_gene: TRBJ1-3
CDR3aa: CASSYGQGLSGNTIYF
CDR3nt: TGTGCCAGCAGTTACGGACAGGGGCTCTCTGGAAACACCATATATTTT

abundance: -
d_gene: -
v_gene: TRBV5-1
j_gene: TRBJ1-3
CDR3aa: CASSLGQTYSGNTIYF
CDR3nt: TGCGCCAGCAGCTTGGGACAGACTTACTCTGGAAACACCATATATTTT

abundance: -
d_gene: -
v_gene: TRBV5-1
j_gene: TRBJ2-1
CDR3aa: CASSLTIGTGDNEQFF
CDR3nt: TGCGCCAGCAGCTTGACGATCGGGACGGGGGACAATGAGCAGTTCTTC

abundance: -
d_gene: TRBD2
v_gene: TRBV7-2
j_gene: TRBJ2-1
CDR3aa: CASSLVGGGSYNEQFF
CDR3nt: TGTGCCAGCAGCTTAGTGGGCGGGGGCTCCTACAATGAGCAGTTCTTC

abundance: -
d_gene: TRBD1
v_gene: TRBV14
j_gene: TRBJ1-4
CDR3aa: CASSQPQGRHEKLFF
CDR3nt: TGTGCCAGCAGCCAACCACAGGGGAGGCATGAAAAACTGTTTTTT

abundance: few
d_gene: -
v_gene: TRBV2
j_gene: TRBJ2-1
CDR3aa: CASSAGGPYNEQFF
CDR3nt: TGTGCCAGCAGTGCCGGGGGACCTTACAATGAGCAGTTCTTC

abundance: -
d_gene: -
v_gene: TRBV10-3
j_gene: TRBJ2-7
CDR3aa: CAIRDSSYEQYF
CDR3nt: TGTGCCATCAGGGACAGCTCCTACGAGCAGTACTTC

abundance: once
d_gene: -
v_gene: TRBV6-5
j_gene: TRBJ1-5
CDR3aa: CASSNRANQPQHF
CDR3nt: TGTGCCAGCAGCAACAGGGCCAATCAGCCCCAGCATTTT

abundance: -
d_gene: -
v_gene: TRBV11-2
j_gene: TRBJ2-7
CDR3aa: CASSTASSSSYEQYF
CDR3nt: TGTGCCAGCAGCACAGCCAGTTCCAGCTCCTACGAGCAGTACTTC

abundance: few
d_gene: -
v_gene: TRBV4-2
j_gene: TRBJ1-2
CDR3aa: CASSQDPAYPRGGYTF
CDR3nt: TGTGCCAGCAGCCAAGACCCGGCGTACCCTAGAGGAGGCTACACCTTC

abundance: -
d_gene: TRBD1
v_gene: TRBV4-1
j_gene: TRBJ2-7
CDR3aa: CASSQDPRQGYEQYF
CDR3nt: TGCGCCAGCAGCCAAGATCCGAGACAGGGCTACGAGCAGTACTTC

abundance: -
d_gene: -
v_gene: TRBV9
j_gene: TRBJ1-1
CDR3aa: CASSGEGVGDTEAFF
CDR3nt: TGTGCCAGCAGCGGAGAGGGAGTTGGGGACACTGAAGCTTTCTTT

abundance: -
d_gene: TRBD1
v_gene: TRBV6-6
j_gene: TRBJ1-4
CDR3aa: CASSLQGASLLFF
CDR3nt: TGTGCCAGCAGTTTACAGGGGGCGTCGCTTCTGTTTTTT

abundance: -
d_gene: -
v_gene: TRBV11-3
j_gene: TRBJ2-6
CDR3aa: CASSARDWGRLSGANVLTF
CDR3nt: TGTGCCAGCAGCGCCCGGGACTGGGGTCGGCTCTCTGGGGCCAACGTCCTGACTTTC

abundance: -
d_gene: TRBD2
v_gene: TRBV25-1
j_gene: TRBJ2-7
CDR3aa: CASSEKVLAGKNEQYF
CDR3nt: TGTGCCAGCAGTGAAAAGGTACTAGCGGGTAAGAACGAGCAGTACTTC

abundance: -
d_gene: -
v_gene: TRBV7-9
j_gene: TRBJ2-7
CDR3aa: CASSGEYEQYF
CDR3nt: TGTGCCAGCAGCGGGGAGTACGAGCAGTACTTC

abundance: -
d_gene: TRBD1
v_gene: TRBV11-3
j_gene: TRBJ1-1
CDR3aa: CASSLDTGVAFF
CDR3nt: TGTGCCAGCAGCTTAGATACAGGGGTCGCTTTCTTT

abundance: few
d_gene: TRBD2
v_gene: TRBV25-1
j_gene: TRBJ2-1
CDR3aa: CASSDPSGDNEQFF
CDR3nt: TGTGCCAGCAGTGACCCTAGCGGAGACAATGAGCAGTTCTTC

abundance: -
d_gene: -
v_gene: TRBV5-1
j_gene: TRBJ2-1
CDR3aa: CASSNTAGGVYNEQFF
CDR3nt: TGCGCCAGCAGCAATACAGCGGGTGGGGTTTACAATGAGCAGTTCTTC